A single sample is the source of the 17 T cell receptor beta chains below, sequenced in a study of early T cells in non-severe SARS-CoV-2 infection. TCRdb reprocessed the 5' RACE reads with MiXCR, giving one entry per CDR3 protein. The sample contains roughly 50,000 distinct CDR3 sequences, around 7.5% of which appear only once. Source material: whole blood. The source is an adult who was a healthcare worker with PCR-confirmed SARS-CoV-2 infection or an uninfected control (not recorded which).

This clonotype has only a few counts. The chain uses TRBV11-3 and TRBJ2-7; D is unclear. Germline assignment: CDR1 SGHNT and CDR2 YENEEA. Trimming left V 4 bases short and J 0 bases short, with 7 bases between. This CDR3 spans 13 amino acids. The CDR3 protein is CASSSRSSYEQYF. In nucleotides, the CDR3 is TGTGCCAGCAGCTCGAGGAGCTCCTACGAGCAGTACTTC.

This clonotype was picked up many times. The chain is built from TRBV20-1 and TRBJ1-1; D gene unclear. This CDR3 is 10 amino acids long. Germline CDR1 DFQATT, CDR2 SNEGSKA (reference sequence). V was cut by 4 bases and J by 7 bases, with 7 bases left in between. CDR3 residues: CSATKIEAFF. The CDR3 DNA is TGCAGTGCTACTAAAATTGAAGCTTTCTTT.

This clonotype was observed at least ten times. The genes are TRBV11-3 and TRBJ2-1; no clear D. There are 12 residues in the CDR3. Germline CDR1 and CDR2: SGHNT and YENEEA. Trimming removed 5 bases at V and 10 bases at J, with 12 bases between. The CDR3 protein is CASSPALREQFF. In DNA form, the CDR3 reads TGTGCCAGCAGCCCTGCACTGAGGGAGCAGTTCTTC. Combining the CDR3 with reference TRBV11-3 and TRBJ2-1 gives the whole variable domain EAGVVQSPRYKIIEKKQPVAFWCNPISGHNTLYWYLQNLGQGPELLIRYENEEAVDDSQLPKDRFSAERLKGVDSTLKIQPAELGDSAVYLCASSPALREQFFGPGTRLTVL.

In this sample, this clonotype turned up a few times. The gene calls are TRBV6-1 and TRBJ2-7; no clear D gene. Germline V gene data show CDR1 as MNHNS and CDR2 as SASEGT. The germline V and J ends were trimmed by 5 bases and 1 base, with 12 bases remaining between them. This CDR3 is built from 14 residues. CDR3 coding DNA: TGTGCCAGCAGTCCCTGGACGGAGTCCTACGAGCAGTACTTC. It encodes CASSPWTESYEQYF.

This clonotype has at least ten counts. The J gene is TRBJ1-1, the V gene TRBV18, with 9 bases lining up with TRBD1. The germline V gene encodes CDR1 KGHSH and CDR2 LQKENI. J gave up 4 bases and V 8 bases, and 5 bases lay outside the gene matches. The CDR3 spans 13 residues. CDR3: CASHKTGGTEAFF. CDR3 DNA sequence: TGTGCCAGCCATAAGACAGGGGGCACTGAAGCTTTCTTT.

The genes are TRBV19 and TRBJ2-3; tentatively, D is TRBD1 (5 bases). The length of the CDR3 is 13 residues. Germline-derived CDR1 and CDR2 are LNHDA and SQIVND (reference sequence). Trimming stripped 0 bases from V and 4 bases from J, with 5 bases between. The CDR3 region is CASSIEGADTQYF. In DNA, the CDR3 is TGTGCCAGTAGTATAGAAGGGGCAGATACGCAGTATTTT.

Many counts were recorded for this clonotype. V and J are TRBV11-3 and TRBJ2-5; TRBD2 aligns across 9 bases. The CDR3 totals 19 residues. The J segment lost 2 bases and the V segment lost 3 bases, leaving 16 bases of the junction unmatched. Germline V gene lookup returns CDR1 SGHNT and CDR2 YENEEA. In DNA form, the CDR3 reads TGTGCCAGCAGCTTTACAGTCCTCTTTAGCGGGAGTAGGCAAGAGACCCAGTACTTC. The encoded protein is CASSFTVLFSGSRQETQYF.

V and J are TRBV18 and TRBJ1-5; D call uncertain. Per the germline V gene, CDR1 is KGHSH and CDR2 is LQKENI. This CDR3 has 13 amino acids. V was cut by 4 bases and J by 4 bases, with 8 bases left in between. The CDR3 sequence: CASSLQVNQPQHF. CDR3 in DNA: TGTGCCAGCTCACTCCAGGTGAATCAGCCCCAGCATTTT.

This clonotype was seen many times. The chain employs TRBV5-1 and TRBJ2-5; 7 nucleotides align to TRBD2. The length of the CDR3 is 15 residues. Germline loops: CDR1 SGHRS, CDR2 YFSETQ. Losses at the gene ends were 4 bases for V and 5 bases for J; bases not matched to a gene: 11. The CDR3: CASSPLIAGDETQYF. Written as DNA, the CDR3 is TGCGCCAGCAGCCCCCTGATAGCGGGCGATGAGACCCAGTACTTC.

This clonotype was seen many times. This chain connects TRBV15 to TRBJ2-5; D is unclear. Trimming cost V 1 base and J 5 bases, with 8 bases left between them. The CDR3 consists of 13 residues. CDR1 and CDR2 from the germline V gene are LNHNV and YYDKDF (reference sequence). CDR3 nucleotides: TGTGCCACCAGCAGAGGTCCCGGGGAGACCCAGTACTTC. Translation: CATSRGPGETQYF.

This clonotype showed up many times. This chain joins TRBV6-6 and TRBJ1-2; the D gene is possibly TRBD1 (6 bases). CDR3 size: 18 residues. The V and J ends lost 0 bases and 2 bases respectively, with 19 bases between them. The V gene's germline CDR1 is MNHNY and CDR2 SVGAGI (reference sequence). The CDR3 here is CASSYSKGGPGQNYGYTF. The CDR3 bases are TGTGCCAGCAGTTACTCGAAAGGGGGGCCAGGTCAGAACTATGGCTACACCTTC.

V and J are TRBV7-9 and TRBJ2-1; D unresolved. There are 11 residues in the CDR3. Trimming removed 1 base from V and 10 bases from J, with 5 bases in between. Germline CDR1 reads SEHNR; CDR2 reads FQNEAQ (reference sequence). This CDR3 is CASSLVGEQFF. The CDR3 region has the DNA TGTGCCAGCAGCTTAGTCGGGGAGCAGTTCTTC.

The sample holds many counts of this clonotype. The chain is built from TRBV19 and TRBJ1-4; D not certain. Per germline, CDR1 LNHDA and CDR2 SQIVND (reference sequence). V lost 5 bases and J lost 0, with 7 bases in between. This CDR3 is 14 amino acids long. CDR3 coding DNA: TGTGCCAGTAGTGAGACATCAACTAATGAAAAACTGTTTTTT. Translated, it gives CASSETSTNEKLFF. The full variable domain, rest sourced from reference TRBV19 and TRBJ1-4, is DGGITQSPKYLFRKEGQNVTLSCEQNLNHDAMYWYRQDPGQGLRLIYYSQIVNDFQKGDIAEGYSVSREKKESFPLTVTSAQKNPTAFYLCASSETSTNEKLFFGSGTQLSVL.

The chain joins TRBV6-1 to TRBJ1-2, with D hard to call. Between the trimmed V and J ends, which lost 4 bases and 5 bases, there was a span of 14 bases. CDR1 and CDR2 from the germline V gene are MNHNS and SASEGT. The CDR3 is 14 amino acids. CDR3 nucleotides: TGTGCCAGCAGTGCGCCCTCCGAACTTTATGGCTACACCTTC. Amino acid sequence: CASSAPSELYGYTF.

This clonotype has ten or more counts. The V and J genes are TRBV12-3 or TRBV12-4 and TRBJ1-2; 8 nucleotides align to TRBD1. The CDR3 is 14 residues long. Losses at the gene ends were 5 bases for V and 2 bases for J; bases not matched to a gene: 4. The DNA of the CDR3 is TGTGCCAGCAGTCCCGGACAGGGAAACTATGGCTACACCTTC. Protein: CASSPGQGNYGYTF.

This clonotype was seen a handful of times. This chain uses TRBV29-1 with TRBJ1-1; 9 bases are a match to TRBD1. V dropped 4 bases and J dropped 4; count of bases not matched to a gene: 13. The CDR3 length is 16 residues. Germline V CDR1 and CDR2: SQVTM, ANQGSEA. The CDR3 sequence is CSVGTPTGGMGTEAFF. CDR3 nucleotides: TGCAGCGTTGGAACTCCGACAGGGGGTATGGGCACTGAAGCTTTCTTT.

This clonotype was seen ten or more times. The V and J genes are TRBV19 and TRBJ2-2, with D tentatively TRBD1 (6 bases). The CDR3 is 16 residues long. Deletions cut 4 bases from V and 1 base from J, with 13 bases between. The germline gives CDR1 LNHDA, CDR2 SQIVND (reference sequence). CDR3 sequence: CASSSPGHQNTGELFF. DNA of the CDR3: TGTGCCAGTAGTAGCCCGGGACACCAGAACACCGGGGAGCTGTTTTTT.